The sequence of this T cell receptor beta chain was determined in a study of siplizumab effects on memory and regulatory T cells. Overall study results and limits: Contribution to the alloresponse seemed major for naive T cells, which also seemed more diverse than memory cells. Proof of suppressive function in proliferating Tregs from siplizumab cultures was not established.

CDR1 SEHNR and CDR2 FQNEAQ come from the germline V gene (reference sequence). The CDR3 totals 12 residues. With 0 bases removed from V and 6 bases from J, the gap between germline ends came to 5 bases. Assay: immunoSEQ multiplex PCR; the TCRdb copy retains only in-frame clones and omits some. The sample lists tens of thousands of clones, 96% occurring once. Details on this clone: Antigen: not known.

The source material was naive CD4+ T cells sorted from blood. This TCR came from a human donor in good health. The V gene is TRBV7-9, the J gene TRBJ1-2, with D perhaps TRBD1 (5 bases). CDR3 residues: CASSLAGDGYTF. DNA for the CDR3: TGTGCCAGCAGCTTAGCAGGGGATGGCTACACCTTC.